This T cell receptor beta chain was recorded in a study of early T cells in non-severe SARS-CoV-2 infection. Study-wide findings and caveats: Sequences matched to VDJdb favored anti-spike CD8 responses, while private and CD4 specificities were missed.

This clonotype was observed many times. As yet, its antigen is unknown. Trimming cost V 1 base and J 2 bases, with 9 bases left between them. The germline V gene encodes CDR1 MNHNS and CDR2 SASEGT. The CDR3 totals 15 residues. TCRdb re-called the 5' RACE reads through MiXCR, storing one row per CDR3 protein. The sample holds 100,000 to 130,000 distinct CDR3 sequences, about 12% seen once. V usage is TRBV6-1 and J usage is TRBJ2-1; D possibly corresponds to TRBD1 (6 bases). Sequencing was carried out using whole blood. This clonotype was obtained from an adult who was a healthcare worker with PCR-confirmed SARS-CoV-2 infection or an uninfected control (not recorded which). CDR3 in amino acids: CASSEVRGPYNEQFF. The CDR3 DNA reads TGTGCCAGCAGTGAAGTCAGGGGTCCCTACAATGAGCAGTTCTTC.